The present TCR beta chain was sequenced within a study of Tregs in tolerant kidney transplant recipients. Whole-study results and caveats: Tregs expanded with activated donor B cells seemed most donor-specific. This study did not directly address biological reproducibility. Donor-specific Treg expansion exceeded global Treg expansion in tolerant patients, suggesting antigen drive.

Details on this clone: What it binds is not known.

Measured with immunoSEQ multiplex PCR; TCRdb has only the in-frame clones, and not every one. The table records roughly 86,000 clones, roughly 93% of them present only once. Related graft donors supplied nonmyeloablative bone marrow transplants, and mixed chimerism was transient. CD4+CD25+CD127- Tregs, CD4+CD25- non-Tregs, CD4 and CD8 cells were sorted. The sequence derives from a human patient who received a combined kidney and bone marrow transplant. Certain T cells may be donor cells from the graft. Source: CD4+ T cells from blood (PBMCs), taken 12 months after the transplant.

CDR3 in DNA: TGCGCCAGCAGCCTCAGGGATATGAACACTGAAGCTTTCTTT. It is translated as CASSLRDMNTEAFF. The V and J genes are TRBV5-1 and TRBJ1-1, with D possibly being TRBD1 (5 bases). V lost 4 bases and J 0 bases, leaving 10 bases between the germline ends. The germline gives CDR1 SGHRS, CDR2 YFSETQ. This CDR3 region has 14 residues.